This T cell receptor (beta chain) was identified in a study of cytomegalovirus exposure and HLA in healthy donors. Study at large: The approximately 110 validation repertoires used a platform that matched the one used for the 666 first-cohort repertoires, as a later analysis reported. Study-level points and caveats: As confirmed in vitro, three CMV-associated chains were specific for CMV antigens. Researchers catalogued about 160 TCR beta chains as cytomegalovirus-associated.

Only in-frame clones appear in the TCRdb table, and some are missing; sequencing was by immunoSEQ multiplex PCR. The data contain some 130,000 clones, approximately 89% of them singletons. Comments on this clone: Its cognate antigen is unknown.

Germline lookup yields CDR1 SGHTS and CDR2 YDEGEE. CDR3 size: 15 residues. V was pared by 0 bases and J by 3 bases, with 13 bases between. The chain couples TRBV5-8 to TRBJ2-7, with D perhaps matching TRBD1 (7 bases). The TCR originated in a woman aged 18-29 years in good health and CMV-seronegative. The material sequenced was PBMCs. CDR3 protein: CASSLVTGDSYEQYF. The CDR3 nucleotides are TGTGCCAGCAGCTTGGTCACGGGGGACAGCTACGAGCAGTACTTC.